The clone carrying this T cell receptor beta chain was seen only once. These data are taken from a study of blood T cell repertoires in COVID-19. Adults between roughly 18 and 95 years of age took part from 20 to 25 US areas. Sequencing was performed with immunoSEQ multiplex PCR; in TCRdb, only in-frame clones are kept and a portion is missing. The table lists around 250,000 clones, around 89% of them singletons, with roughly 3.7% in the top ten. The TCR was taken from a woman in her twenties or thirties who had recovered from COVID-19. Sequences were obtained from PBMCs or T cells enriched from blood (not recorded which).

CDR3 loop: CASSDLRRDRKGYTF. The DNA for the CDR3 is TGTGCCAGCAGCGATCTCCGTCGGGACAGGAAAGGCTACACCTTC. The chain joins TRBV11-2 to TRBJ1-2; 8 nucleotides line up with TRBD1. V trimming: 5 bases; J trimming: 8 bases; junction bases outside the gene matches: 13. Germline V gene sequence: CDR1 SGHAT, CDR2 FQNNGV. CDR3 length equals 15 residues.